The 5 T cell receptor beta chains reported below all come from one sample, sequenced in a study of response to subunit inactivated influenza vaccine listed by TCRdb under 2018. Libraries were constructed by RT-PCR. Instrument used: Illumina HiSeq 2500. Starting from the raw public reads, TCRdb applied fastp trimming at Q25, assembled clones with MiXCR and retained in-frame beta chains. Rows are unified per CDR3 protein, each entry keeping the most common DNA and genes. The sample table contains some 570,000 distinct CDR3 sequences; only one count was recorded for over 9% of them. The ten largest clones add up to roughly 9.6% of the sample. In addition, the sample was reused for a study of T cells expressing NK-cell markers. The second study reports: 5'RACE template switching, by which a universal primer site and unique molecular identifiers were added, was used to make TCR beta cDNA libraries.

The sample in question was PBMCs from blood, obtained on the day of vaccination. These receptors were collected from a man aged 45-65 years who received an inactivated influenza vaccine. Donor details come from another sample of the same person, matched by shared clones.

This clonotype showed up just a few times. This rearrangement joins TRBV4-3 to TRBJ1-2; D is undetermined. CDR3 length: 15 amino acids. From germline, CDR1 is LGHNA and CDR2 YSLEER. Trimming shortened V by 4 bases and J by 6 bases, and 18 bases separated the two germline ends. The CDR3 spells CASSPSDRAGHGYTF. CDR3 bases: TGCGCCAGCAGCCCCTCAGATCGGGCAGGACATGGCTACACCTTC.

This clonotype was counted a few times. The chain has TRBV10-3 and TRBJ1-1, with unresolved D. The V gene's germline CDR1 is ENHRY and CDR2 SYGVKD. The CDR3 covers 15 residues. Trimming removed 3 bases from V and 1 base from J, with 12 bases in between. CDR3: CAISDRSTPNTEAFF. CDR3 DNA: TGTGCCATCAGTGATCGGTCGACACCGAACACTGAAGCTTTCTTT.

The CDR3 DNA sequence: TGCGCCAGCAGTCAGGGCCCGGTAGCCAAAAACATTCAGTACTTC. This gives the protein CASSQGPVAKNIQYF. The rearrangement uses TRBV4-3 and TRBJ2-4; TRBD1 might be the D (5 bases). The CDR3 spans 15 residues. CDR1 is LGHNA and CDR2 is YSLEER in the germline V gene. The V gene lost 6 bases and the J gene lost 0 bases, with 12 bases spanning the gap.

J is TRBJ2-1 and V is TRBV29-1; D not resolved. Germline CDR1 SQVTM, CDR2 ANQGSEA. V shed 0 bases and J shed 3 bases, with 3 bases lying between them. This CDR3 spans 12 amino acids. CDR3 amino acids: CSVEDFYNEQFF. As DNA, the CDR3 is TGCAGCGTTGAAGATTTCTACAATGAGCAGTTCTTC.

The sample holds a few counts of this clonotype. The chain joins TRBV6-1 to TRBJ2-5, with TRBD2 identical over 9 bases. Trimming removed 5 bases from V and 7 bases from J; junction bases left unmatched: 11. This CDR3 has 15 amino acids. Germline loops: CDR1 MNHNS, CDR2 SASEGT. The CDR3 loop is CASSRRREGPGTQYF. The CDR3 DNA reads TGTGCCAGCAGTCGCAGGCGGGAGGGCCCGGGGACCCAGTACTTC.